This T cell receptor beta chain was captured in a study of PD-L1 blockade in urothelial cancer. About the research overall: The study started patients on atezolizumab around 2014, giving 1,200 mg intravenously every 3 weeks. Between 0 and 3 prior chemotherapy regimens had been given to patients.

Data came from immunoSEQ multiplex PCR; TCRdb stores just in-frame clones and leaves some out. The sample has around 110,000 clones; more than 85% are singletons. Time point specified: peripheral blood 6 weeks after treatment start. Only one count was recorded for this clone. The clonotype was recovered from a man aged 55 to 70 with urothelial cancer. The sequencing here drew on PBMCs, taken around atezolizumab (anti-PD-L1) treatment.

The CDR3: CASQSSGSAYEQYF. The CDR3, as DNA: TGTGCCAGCCAGTCTAGCGGGAGTGCCTACGAGCAGTACTTC. V usage is TRBV18 and J usage is TRBJ2-7; 10 positions match TRBD2. J was trimmed by 2 bases and V by 8 bases; bases with no gene match: 6. CDR1 KGHSH and CDR2 LQKENI come from the germline V gene. There are 14 residues in the CDR3.